This is a list of T cell receptor beta chains from one sample in a study of blood T cell repertoires in COVID-19. Data came from immunoSEQ multiplex PCR; TCRdb stores just in-frame clones and leaves some out. This table has under 350,000 clones, roughly 89% appearing once. Sequencing used peripheral blood. These receptors were collected from a man aged 45 to 65 with acute or convalescent COVID-19. CDR3s include the opening cysteine and the closing phenylalanine or tryptophan. D genes are given only for firm matches.

D: -
V: TRBV7-9
J: TRBJ2-3
length: 15
CDR3: CASSLGALTTDTQYF

D: -
V: TRBV2
J: TRBJ2-2
length: 14
CDR3: CASRKDSNTGELFF

D: -
V: TRBV7-3
J: TRBJ2-7
length: 13
CDR3: CASSLWQGNEQYF

D: -
V: TRBV9
J: TRBJ2-2
length: 13
CDR3: CASSTSHTGELFF

D: -
V: TRBV30
J: TRBJ2-1
length: 14
CDR3: CAWRQGGSYNEQFF

D: -
V: TRBV11-2
J: TRBJ1-1
length: 12
CDR3: CASSLNSDEAFF

D: -
V: TRBV5-1
J: TRBJ1-1
length: 13
CDR3: CASSIGSYTEAFF

D: TRBD2
V: TRBV6-2/TRBV6-3
J: TRBJ2-3
length: 15
CDR3: CASSPWTSGTDTQYF

D: TRBD1
V: TRBV3-1/TRBV3-2
J: TRBJ1-1
length: 14
CDR3: CASSPGGDPTEAFF

D: -
V: TRBV20-1
J: TRBJ1-2
length: 11
CDR3: CSAYRQPGYTF

D: TRBD2
V: TRBV7-3
J: TRBJ2-1
length: 16
CDR3: CASSFSTSGRYNEQFF

D: -
V: TRBV5-1
J: TRBJ2-7
length: 14
CDR3: CASSRGRDSYEQYF

D: -
V: TRBV18
J: TRBJ1-5
length: 12
CDR3: CASSPQGQPQHF

D: -
V: TRBV2
J: TRBJ2-3
length: 14
CDR3: CASKVGRGTDTQYF

D: TRBD1
V: TRBV10-3
J: TRBJ2-5
length: 15
CDR3: CAIRDRGLLKETQYF

D: -
V: TRBV7-8
J: TRBJ1-2
length: 15
CDR3: CASSLTSSASYGYTF

D: TRBD2
V: TRBV7-9
J: TRBJ2-1
length: 16
CDR3: CASSFTRGGSYNEQFF

D: -
V: TRBV6-5
J: TRBJ2-7
length: 13
CDR3: CASSSEGMAEQYF

D: -
V: TRBV18
J: TRBJ2-7
length: 16
CDR3: CASSPPGAQRLQEQYF

D: -
V: TRBV3-1/TRBV3-2
J: TRBJ1-1
length: 16
CDR3: CASSLRFRELNTEAFF

D: -
V: TRBV9
J: TRBJ2-7
length: 13
CDR3: CASSVGQIHEQYF

D: -
V: TRBV6-5
J: TRBJ2-1
length: 12
CDR3: CASSQGGNEQFF

D: -
V: TRBV19
J: TRBJ1-5
length: 14
CDR3: CASSMPGRGQPQHF

D: -
V: TRBV27
J: TRBJ2-5
length: 14
CDR3: CASSLGSPQETQYF

D: TRBD1
V: TRBV2
J: TRBJ1-2
length: 13
CDR3: CASSQAGGEGYTF

D: -
V: TRBV11-2
J: TRBJ1-1
length: 14
CDR3: CASSLGGGGSEAFF

D: TRBD1
V: TRBV5-1
J: TRBJ1-3
length: 14
CDR3: CASSPGTGGNTIYF

D: TRBD1
V: TRBV19
J: TRBJ1-1
length: 14
CDR3: CASKTGQTNTEAFF

D: -
V: TRBV6-5
J: TRBJ1-1
length: 13
CDR3: CASSKTGTMEAFF

D: TRBD2
V: TRBV7-9
J: TRBJ2-7
length: 15
CDR3: CASSLDQRGSYEQYF

D: -
V: TRBV10-1
J: TRBJ2-7
length: 13
CDR3: CAISTRGSYEQYF

D: -
V: TRBV5-1
J: TRBJ2-7
length: 14
CDR3: CASSSRTASYEQYF

D: -
V: TRBV3-1/TRBV3-2
J: TRBJ2-1
length: 13
CDR3: CASSPTGSNEQFF

D: TRBD1
V: TRBV5-1
J: TRBJ2-7
length: 13
CDR3: CASSRTGEGEQYF

D: -
V: TRBV5-1
J: TRBJ2-3
length: 16
CDR3: CASSRNLGGNTDTQYF

D: TRBD1
V: TRBV24-1
J: TRBJ1-4
length: 14
CDR3: CATHWGQGNEKLFF

D: -
V: TRBV12-3/TRBV12-4
J: TRBJ2-7
length: 12
CDR3: CASSLSAYEQYF

D: -
V: TRBV3-1/TRBV3-2
J: TRBJ2-2
length: 14
CDR3: CASSQSVNTGELFF

D: TRBD1
V: TRBV7-6
J: TRBJ1-1
length: 12
CDR3: CASSLDRGEAFF

D: -
V: TRBV9
J: TRBJ2-7
length: 15
CDR3: CASSVEESFYYEQYF

D: TRBD1
V: TRBV27
J: TRBJ2-7
length: 15
CDR3: CASSLATGQGYEQYF

D: -
V: TRBV21-1
J: TRBJ1-5
length: 13
CDR3: CASNVGGNQPQHF

D: TRBD1
V: TRBV19
J: TRBJ2-5
length: 13
CDR3: CASSIRDSETQYF

D: -
V: TRBV10-3
J: TRBJ2-3
length: 12
CDR3: CAISALTDTQYF

D: -
V: TRBV7-9
J: TRBJ1-2
length: 14
CDR3: CASSLNGADYGYTF

D: -
V: TRBV3-1/TRBV3-2
J: TRBJ1-4
length: 14
CDR3: CASSPGQPNEKLFF

D: TRBD1
V: TRBV7-9
J: TRBJ2-3
length: 15
CDR3: CASSLWQGGTDTQYF

D: TRBD2
V: TRBV7-2
J: TRBJ2-5
length: 14
CDR3: CASSFSSGGETQYF

D: -
V: TRBV5-8
J: TRBJ2-7
length: 15
CDR3: CASSLAAQATYEQYF

D: TRBD1
V: TRBV3-1/TRBV3-2
J: TRBJ1-6
length: 14
CDR3: CASRTGTDNSPLHF

D: -
V: TRBV6-2/TRBV6-3
J: TRBJ1-2
length: 13
CDR3: CASSSSGLYGYTF

D: TRBD2
V: TRBV11-3
J: TRBJ2-1
length: 15
CDR3: CASSLRLAGRGEQFF

D: -
V: TRBV29-1
J: TRBJ1-1
length: 13
CDR3: CSVDRGAEAQAFF

D: -
V: TRBV18
J: TRBJ1-2
length: 15
CDR3: CASSPGAVDNYGYTF

D: TRBD1
V: TRBV4-1
J: TRBJ1-5
length: 15
CDR3: CASSPGQVSNQPQHF

D: -
V: TRBV3-1/TRBV3-2
J: TRBJ2-5
length: 16
CDR3: CASSRRLRAGMETQYF

D: -
V: TRBV5-1
J: TRBJ2-2
length: 14
CDR3: CASSQGRGPGELFF